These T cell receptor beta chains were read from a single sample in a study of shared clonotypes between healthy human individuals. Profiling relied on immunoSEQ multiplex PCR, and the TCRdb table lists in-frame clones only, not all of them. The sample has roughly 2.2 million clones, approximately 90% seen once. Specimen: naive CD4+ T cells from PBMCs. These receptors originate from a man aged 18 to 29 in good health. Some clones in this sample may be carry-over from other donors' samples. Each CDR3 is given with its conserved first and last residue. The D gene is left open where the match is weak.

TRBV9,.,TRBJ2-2,CASSVGQPAGELFF
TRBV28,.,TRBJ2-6,CASSLLGRINSGANVLTF
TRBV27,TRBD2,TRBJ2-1,CASSVLGTSLNEQFF
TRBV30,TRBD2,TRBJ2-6,CAWSVQWTSGRGIPGANVLTF
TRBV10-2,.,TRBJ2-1,CASRGLQVNEQFF
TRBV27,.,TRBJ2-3,CASSYRQTSTDTQYF
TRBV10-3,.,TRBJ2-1,CAISGREGNEQFF
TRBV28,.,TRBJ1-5,CASRNLGGQPQHF
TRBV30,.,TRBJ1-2,CAHQEVGLSGGYTF
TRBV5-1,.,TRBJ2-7,CASSLLGLQGGTYEQYF
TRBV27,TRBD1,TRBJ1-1,CATTNPQGDVNTEAFF
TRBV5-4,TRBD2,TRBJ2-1,CASSALGTSGGSSYNEQFF
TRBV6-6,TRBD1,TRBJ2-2,CASSYLTGSDTGELFF
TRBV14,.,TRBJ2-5,CASSLPGGDTTEETQYF
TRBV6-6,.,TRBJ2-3,CASTLSSDTQYF
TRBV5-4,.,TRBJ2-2,CASSPLNGMNTGELFF
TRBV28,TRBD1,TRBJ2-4,CASTPDRVSKNIQYF
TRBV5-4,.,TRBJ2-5,CASSPPRTGGAETQYF
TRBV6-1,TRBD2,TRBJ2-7,CASSEAGGYYEQYF
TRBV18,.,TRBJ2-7,CASSPFQASYEQYF
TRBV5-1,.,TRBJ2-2,CASSPALDGNTGELFF
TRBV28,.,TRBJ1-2,CASNNWARDYGYTF
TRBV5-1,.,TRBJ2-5,CASSLFSAAKETQYF
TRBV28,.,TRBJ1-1,CASSRNRNTEAFF
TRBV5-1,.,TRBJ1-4,CASSARGIEGEKLFF
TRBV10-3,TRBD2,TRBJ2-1,CAITSGRGDEQFF
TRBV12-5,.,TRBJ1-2,CASGFGQGYGYTF
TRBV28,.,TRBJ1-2,CASSIAPIGYTF
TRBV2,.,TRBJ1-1,CASSGEVGTEAFF
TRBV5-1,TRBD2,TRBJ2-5,CASSDPSGSETQYF
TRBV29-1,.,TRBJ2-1,CSVAHNEQFF
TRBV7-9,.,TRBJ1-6,CASSLDPGRPSPLHF
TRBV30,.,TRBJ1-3,CAWSETFSGNTIYF
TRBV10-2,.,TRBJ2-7,CASSDPTDTVYEQYF
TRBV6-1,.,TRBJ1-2,CASSSQGTYGYTF
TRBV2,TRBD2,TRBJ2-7,CAILRTSGRAGEQYF
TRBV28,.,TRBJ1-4,CASSLGREKLFF
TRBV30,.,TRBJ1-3,CAWSPNPRWGNTIYF
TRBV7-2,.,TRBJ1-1,CASSFLTTLNTEAFF
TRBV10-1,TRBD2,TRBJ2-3,CASSDQRGSTDTQYF
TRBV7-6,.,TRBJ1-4,CASSLAGTREKLFF
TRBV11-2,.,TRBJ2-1,CASSPRGSAGNNEQFF
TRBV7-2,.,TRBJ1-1,CASSLTGKNTEAFF
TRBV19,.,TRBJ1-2,CASSEPGAASYYGYTF
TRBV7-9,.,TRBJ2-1,CASSPLRGMAYNEQFF
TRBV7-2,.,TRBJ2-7,CASSPSHVSGEQYF
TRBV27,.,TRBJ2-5,CASSPDRKETQYF
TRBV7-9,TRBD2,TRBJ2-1,CASRGLLAGTNEQFF
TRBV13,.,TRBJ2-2,CASSGRPGSNTGELFF
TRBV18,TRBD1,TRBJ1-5,CASSPDQGAGQPQHF
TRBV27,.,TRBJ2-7,CASSSRAYEQYF
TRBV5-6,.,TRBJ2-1,CASSLPQGWNEQFF
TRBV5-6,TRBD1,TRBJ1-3,CASSLLGQGAGNTIYF
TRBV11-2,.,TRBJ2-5,CASSFETQYF
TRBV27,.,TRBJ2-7,CASSHRDGASSATF
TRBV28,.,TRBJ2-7,CASRPSGRDVSEQYF